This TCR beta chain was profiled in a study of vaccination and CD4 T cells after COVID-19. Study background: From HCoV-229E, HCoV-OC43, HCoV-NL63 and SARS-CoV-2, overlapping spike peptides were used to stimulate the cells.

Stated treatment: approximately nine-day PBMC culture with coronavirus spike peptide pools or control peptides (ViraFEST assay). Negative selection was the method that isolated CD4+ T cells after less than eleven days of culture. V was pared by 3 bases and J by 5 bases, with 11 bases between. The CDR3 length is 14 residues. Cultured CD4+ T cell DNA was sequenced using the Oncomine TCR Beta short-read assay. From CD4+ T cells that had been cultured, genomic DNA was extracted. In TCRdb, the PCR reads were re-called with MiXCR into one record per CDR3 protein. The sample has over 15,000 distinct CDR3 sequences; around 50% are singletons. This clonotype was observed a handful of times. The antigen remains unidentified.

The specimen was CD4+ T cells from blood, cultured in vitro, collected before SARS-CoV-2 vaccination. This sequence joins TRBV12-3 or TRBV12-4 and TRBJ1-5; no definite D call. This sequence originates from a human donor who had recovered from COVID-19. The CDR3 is CASSLKGVDQPQHF. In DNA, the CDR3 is TGTGCCAGCAGTTTGAAGGGTGTGGATCAGCCCCAGCATTTT.